The 23 T cell receptor beta chains reported below all come from one sample, sequenced in a study of shared clonotypes between healthy human individuals. CD45RO-negative, CCR7-positively selected cells formed the naive CD8 fraction, excluding terminally differentiated effector memory CD45RA+ cells. Clones were sequenced by immunoSEQ multiplex PCR, and TCRdb holds only the in-frame ones, with some missing. The top ten clones hold about 1.1% of a sample with millions of clones, about 95% of them seen once. Sequencing was performed on naive CD8+ T cells sorted from blood. These receptors were taken from a man aged 18 to 35 in good health.

This clone was observed a single time. The rearrangement links TRBV6-1 to TRBJ1-1; D is perhaps TRBD1 (6 bases). The V gene's germline CDR1 is MNHNS and CDR2 SASEGT. V lost 3 bases, J lost 3 bases, and 11 bases lay in between. This CDR3 spans 14 amino acids. This CDR3 reads CASSDIGGYTEAFF. CDR3 nucleotides: TGTGCCAGCAGTGATATAGGGGGGTACACTGAAGCTTTCTTT.

This clone was counted once. This rearrangement joins TRBV27 to TRBJ2-7; tentatively, D is TRBD2 (6 bases). Trimming took off 0 bases at V and 3 bases at J, with 15 bases between the two ends. This CDR3 spans 16 amino acids. In germline, CDR1 is MNHEY, CDR2 SMNVEV (reference sequence). The CDR3 nucleotides read TGTGCCAGCAGTTTATCGGCGGTAGCGGCTTACTACGAGCAGTACTTC. It yields the protein CASSLSAVAAYYEQYF.

The V call is TRBV7-9, the J call TRBJ2-7; either TRBD1 or TRBD2 may supply D (5 bases each). V dropped 4 bases and J dropped 0 bases, with 22 bases sitting between them. Per germline, CDR1 SEHNR and CDR2 FQNEAQ (reference sequence). CDR3 size: 18 residues. CDR3 in DNA: TGTGCCAGCAGCTCCGACACCGGGGCTGCAAAAAGCTCCTACGAGCAGTACTTC. Residues: CASSSDTGAAKSSYEQYF.

The chain joins TRBV25-1 to TRBJ1-1; TRBD1 matches at 8 bases. V lost 3 bases to trimming and J lost 4 bases; unmatched junction nucleotides: 13. The germline V gene has CDR1 MGHDK and CDR2 SYGVNS. The CDR3 spans 17 residues. Written as DNA, the CDR3 is TGTGCCAGCAGTGACCGGACAGGGACGGTCAGTACCACTGAAGCTTTCTTT. It codes for CASSDRTGTVSTTEAFF.

The chain is built from TRBV7-9 and TRBJ1-5, with D possibly matching TRBD1 (6 bases). Germline CDR1 and CDR2: SEHNR and FQNEAQ (reference sequence). Trimming stripped 2 bases from V and 3 bases from J, with 8 bases between. CDR3 length: 14 residues. The CDR3 protein is CASSLPGDNQPQHF. The CDR3 coding sequence is TGTGCCAGCAGCTTACCAGGGGACAATCAGCCCCAGCATTTT.

The chain is built from TRBV6-1 and TRBJ2-3; weak D call: TRBD1 (6 bases). This CDR3 is 15 amino acids long. Germline V gene data show CDR1 as MNHNS and CDR2 as SASEGT. The V end lost 2 bases, the J end lost 4 bases, and 13 bases lay between the germline ends. In nucleotides, the CDR3 is TGTGCCAGCAGTGAAAGGGCAGGGGTAGCAGATACGCAGTATTTT. This gives the protein CASSERAGVADTQYF.

The chain carries TRBV27 and TRBJ1-4; D not resolved. This CDR3 comprises 14 residues. The germline CDR1 and CDR2 sequences are MNHEY and SMNVEV (reference sequence). V shed 6 bases and J shed 0 bases, with 8 bases lying between them. CDR3 in DNA: TGTGCCAGCAGGGTCGGTGCAACTAATGAAAAACTGTTTTTT. This translates into CASRVGATNEKLFF.

Notes on this clone: This CDR3 is also generated by other DNA sequences in the sample. This chain joins TRBV27 and TRBJ2-7, with 8 bases aligning to TRBD2. Looked up from germline, CDR1 is MNHEY and CDR2 is SMNVEV (reference sequence). This CDR3 has 13 residues. Trimming cost V 6 bases and J 1 base; bases outside gene matches: 2. DNA of the CDR3: TGTGCCAGCAGGGTAGCGGGGTCCTACGAGCAGTACTTC. It specifies CASRVAGSYEQYF.

This chain links TRBV5-1 with TRBJ2-7; D call uncertain. This CDR3 is built from 14 residues. V was pared by 0 bases and J by 2 bases, with 9 bases between. CDR1 SGHRS and CDR2 YFSETQ come from the germline V gene. The CDR3 here is CASSLGSAAYEQYF. In DNA form, the CDR3 reads TGCGCCAGCAGCTTGGGTTCTGCCGCCTACGAGCAGTACTTC.

The rearrangement uses TRBV4-1 and TRBJ2-4, with D possibly being TRBD2 (5 bases). Trimming shortened V by 4 bases and J by 5 bases, and 6 bases separated the two germline ends. The germline gives CDR1 MGHRA, CDR2 YSYEKL. The CDR3 length is 12 residues. The CDR3 reads CASSLGENIQYF. The CDR3 nucleotides are TGCGCCAGCAGCCTCGGGGAAAACATTCAGTACTTC.

The chain carries TRBV28 and TRBJ2-7; D might be TRBD2 (6 bases). Trimming pared 3 bases from V and 5 bases from J, leaving 14 bases between. The CDR3 has 14 amino acids. Germline V gene data show CDR1 as MDHEN and CDR2 as SYDVKM. The CDR3 reads CASSFSGSLNEQYF. The CDR3 nucleotides are TGTGCCAGCAGTTTTTCCGGGAGCCTCAACGAGCAGTACTTC.

The chain has TRBV4-2 and TRBJ1-6, with D possibly being TRBD1 (5 bases). The CDR3 has 14 residues. The ends were cut back, 1 base at V and 9 bases at J, with 10 bases in the middle. Germline CDR1 LGHNA, CDR2 YNFKEQ. The CDR3 DNA follows: TGTGCCAGCAGCCAAGTCGATGGGGGTTCACCCCTCCACTTT. It codes for CASSQVDGGSPLHF.

This clone appeared a single time. CDR3 sequence reads: CAWSDLGIDGYTF. DNA of the CDR3: TGTGCCTGGAGTGATCTGGGAATAGATGGCTACACCTTC. The chain combines TRBV30 with TRBJ1-2; D is unclear. CDR1 and CDR2 (germline): GTSNPN, SVGIG (reference sequence). The CDR3 covers 13 residues. Trimming took 1 base from V and 6 from J, leaving 12 bases between them.

The chain couples TRBV4-3 to TRBJ1-2, with 8 bases aligning to TRBD1. Germline V CDR1 and CDR2: LGHNA, YSLEER. This CDR3 contains 14 residues. Trimming removed 0 bases from V and 8 bases from J; junction bases left unmatched: 5. The chain's CDR3 is CASSQDQGAGGYTF. The CDR3 DNA is TGCGCCAGCAGCCAAGATCAGGGGGCAGGCGGCTACACCTTC.

The chain joins TRBV28 to TRBJ1-5, with TRBD1 matching over 10 bases. This CDR3 region has 14 residues. CDR1 is MDHEN and CDR2 is SYDVKM in the germline V gene. Trimming cost V 6 bases and J 6 bases; bases outside gene matches: 5. Here the CDR3 DNA reads TGTGCCAGCAGACCCGACAGGGGGCTTCAGCCCCAGCATTTT. Translating gives CASRPDRGLQPQHF. Variable domain in full (rest from reference TRBV28 and TRBJ1-5): DVKVTQSSRYLVKRTGEKVFLECVQDMDHENMFWYRQDPGLGLRLIYFSYDVKMKEKGDIPEGYSVSREKKERFSLILESASTNQTSMYLCASRPDRGLQPQHFGDGTRLSIL.

The chain joins TRBV7-9 to TRBJ1-5; 7 positions match TRBD1. This CDR3 has 16 residues. CDR1 is SEHNR and CDR2 is FQNEAQ in the germline V gene (reference sequence). The trim removed 5 bases at V and 1 base at J, leaving 8 bases unmatched. The chain's CDR3 is CASSLVGTESNQPQHF. The CDR3 DNA is TGTGCCAGCAGCCTAGTCGGGACAGAAAGCAATCAGCCCCAGCATTTT. Full variable domain (missing parts from reference TRBV7-9 and TRBJ1-5): DTGVSQNPRHKITKRGQNVTFRCDPISEHNRLYWYRQTLGQGPEFLTYFQNEAQLEKSRLLSDRFSAERPKGSFSTLEIQRTEQGDSAMYLCASSLVGTESNQPQHFGDGTRLSIL.

The V gene is TRBV18, the J gene TRBJ2-2; D remains unclear. The CDR3 runs to 17 residues. In germline, CDR1 is KGHSH, CDR2 LQKENI. Trimming left V 4 bases short and J 2 bases short, with 17 bases between. Written as DNA, the CDR3 is TGTGCCAGCTCACTACCGGTTGCACTCATCAACACCGGGGAGCTGTTTTTT. This codes for CASSLPVALINTGELFF.

The chain joins TRBV4-1 to TRBJ2-7; D may match TRBD1 or TRBD2 (5 bases each). The V and J ends lost 5 bases and 1 base respectively, with 15 bases between them. This CDR3 has 15 residues. Germline V gene sequence: CDR1 MGHRA, CDR2 YSYEKL. Written as DNA, the CDR3 is TGCGCCAGCAGCGGGGGAGCCTGGGGTTCCTACGAGCAGTACTTC. Its protein is CASSGGAWGSYEQYF.

The rearrangement uses TRBV28 and TRBJ2-7, with a tentative D call TRBD1 (7 bases). This CDR3 is built from 15 residues. Per the germline V gene, CDR1 is MDHEN and CDR2 is SYDVKM. With 2 bases removed from V and 6 bases from J, the gap between germline ends came to 17 bases. CDR3 nucleotides: TGTGCCAGCAGTTTACCGACAGGGTGGGGAGGCGAGCAGTACTTC. It is translated as CASSLPTGWGGEQYF. Drawing the rest from reference TRBV28 and TRBJ2-7, the complete variable domain is DVKVTQSSRYLVKRTGEKVFLECVQDMDHENMFWYRQDPGLGLRLIYFSYDVKMKEKGDIPEGYSVSREKKERFSLILESASTNQTSMYLCASSLPTGWGGEQYFGPGTRLTVT.

The V gene is TRBV30, the J gene TRBJ1-5; D perhaps matches TRBD1 (6 bases). CDR1 is GTSNPN and CDR2 is SVGIG in the germline V gene (reference sequence). The CDR3 covers 14 residues. CDR3: CAYQGGGSHQPQHF. DNA of the CDR3: TGTGCTTACCAAGGGGGGGGGAGCCATCAGCCCCAGCATTTT.

This rearrangement joins TRBV6-5 to TRBJ2-1; D is unclear. CDR3 size: 14 residues. V lost 0 bases and J 5 bases, leaving 8 bases between the germline ends. CDR1 and CDR2 from the germline V gene are MNHEY and SVGAGI. In DNA form, the CDR3 reads TGTGCCAGCAGTTACTCGAACCAGGACAATGAGCAGTTCTTC. Its translation: CASSYSNQDNEQFF.

The chain joins TRBV11-2 to TRBJ2-1; D possibly corresponds to TRBD1 (5 bases). The ends were cut back, 1 base at V and 8 bases at J, with 15 bases in the middle. CDR3 size: 15 residues. The V gene's germline CDR1 is SGHAT and CDR2 FQNNGV. CDR3 DNA sequence: TGTGCCAGCAGCTTAGGGGCCGGCAGGGCGGATGAGCAGTTCTTC. Translating it yields CASSLGAGRADEQFF.

The J gene is TRBJ2-1, the V gene TRBV5-4; no clear D gene. The V gene's germline CDR1 is SGHNT and CDR2 YYREEE (reference sequence). The CDR3 is 11 residues long. V gave up 4 bases and J gave up 6 bases, with 5 bases separating them. In DNA form, the CDR3 reads TGTGCCAGCAGCGCTGTCAATGAGCAGTTCTTC. This sequence encodes CASSAVNEQFF.